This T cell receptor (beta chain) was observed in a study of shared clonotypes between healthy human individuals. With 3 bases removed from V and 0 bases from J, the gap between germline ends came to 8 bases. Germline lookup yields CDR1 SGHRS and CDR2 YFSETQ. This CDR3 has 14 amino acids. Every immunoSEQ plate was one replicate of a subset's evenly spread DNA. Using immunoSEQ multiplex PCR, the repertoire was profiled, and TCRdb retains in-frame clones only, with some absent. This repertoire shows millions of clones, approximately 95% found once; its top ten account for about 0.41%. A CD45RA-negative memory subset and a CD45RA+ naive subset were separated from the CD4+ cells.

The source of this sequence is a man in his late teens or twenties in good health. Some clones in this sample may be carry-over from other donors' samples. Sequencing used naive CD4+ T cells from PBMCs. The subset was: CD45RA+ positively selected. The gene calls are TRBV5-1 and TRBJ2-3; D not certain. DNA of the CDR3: TGCGCCAGCAGCTCCACAGTTAGCACAGATACGCAGTATTTT. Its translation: CASSSTVSTDTQYF.